The source of this T cell receptor (beta chain) is a study of immune evolution from preneoplasia to lung adenocarcinoma. Sequenced by immunoSEQ multiplex PCR; TCRdb stores in-frame clones only, minus some. Of 2,500 to 3,000 clones listed, roughly 85% are singletons. This CDR3 region has 18 residues. CDR1 is GTSNPN, CDR2 SVGIG, per germline (reference sequence). Losses at the gene ends were 4 bases for V and 4 bases for J; bases not matched to a gene: 18. This clonotype originated in a person between 65 and 79 years old with lung adenocarcinoma. This sequence joins TRBV30 and TRBJ2-1; 8 nucleotides align to TRBD2. Sequencing input: FFPE adjacent normal lung tissue. The CDR3 is CAWTGLGVKGLEYNEQFF. The DNA of the CDR3 is TGTGCCTGGACGGGACTAGGTGTAAAGGGACTAGAGTACAATGAGCAGTTCTTC.